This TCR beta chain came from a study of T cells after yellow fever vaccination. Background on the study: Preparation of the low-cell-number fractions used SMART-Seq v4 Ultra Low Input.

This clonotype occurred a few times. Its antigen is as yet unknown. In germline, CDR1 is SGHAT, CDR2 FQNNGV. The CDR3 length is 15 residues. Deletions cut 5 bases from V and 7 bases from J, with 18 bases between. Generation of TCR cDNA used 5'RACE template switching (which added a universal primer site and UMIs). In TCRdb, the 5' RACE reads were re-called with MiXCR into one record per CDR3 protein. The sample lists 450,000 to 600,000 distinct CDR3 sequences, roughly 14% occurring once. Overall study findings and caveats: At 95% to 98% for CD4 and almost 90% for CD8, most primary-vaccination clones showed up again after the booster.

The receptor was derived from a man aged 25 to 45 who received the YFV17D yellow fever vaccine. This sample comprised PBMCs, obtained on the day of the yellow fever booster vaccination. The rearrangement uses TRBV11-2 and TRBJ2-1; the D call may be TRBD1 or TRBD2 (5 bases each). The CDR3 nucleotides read TGTGCCAGCAGCCCCTACGGGACCCAGCTTAATGAGCAGTTCTTC. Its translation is CASSPYGTQLNEQFF.